This T cell receptor beta chain was recorded in a study of blood T cell repertoires in COVID-19. As for the study in general: Whether acute or convalescent, the COVID-19 samples came from the United States, Italy and Spain. Sources were T cells, B-cell-depleted T cells, or PBMCs; the material itself was cDNA or gDNA.

The repertoire was sequenced with immunoSEQ multiplex PCR; TCRdb's copy has only in-frame clones and lacks some. The top ten hold roughly 5.2% of the sample, which has 35,000 to 40,000 clones, around four fifths seen once. The J segment lost 4 bases and the V segment lost 3 bases, leaving 2 bases of the junction unmatched. CDR3 size: 15 residues. Germline loops: CDR1 SGHTS, CDR2 YDEGEE. The sample was peripheral blood. The sequence was obtained from a man between 50 and 59 years old with active COVID-19. J is TRBJ2-5 and V is TRBV5-8; TRBD2 matches at 14 bases. CDR3 sequence reads: CASSSGTSGGETQYF. The CDR3 nucleotides read TGTGCCAGCAGCTCCGGGACTAGCGGGGGAGAGACCCAGTACTTC. Together with reference TRBV5-8 and TRBJ2-5, the CDR3 gives the full variable domain: EAGVTQSPTHLIKTRGQQATLRCSPISGHTSVYWYQQALGLGLQFLLWYDEGEERNRGNFPPRFSGRQFPNYSSELNVNALELEDSALYLCASSSGTSGGETQYFGPGTRLLVL.